What follows are 25 T cell receptor beta chains derived from one specimen sequenced in a study of response to subunit inactivated influenza vaccine. Via MiXCR, TCRdb re-called the RT-PCR reads, giving one row per CDR3 protein. Of 500,000 to 600,000 distinct CDR3 sequences listed, approximately 7.1% were seen once; the top ten hold about an eighth. The material was PBMCs from blood, obtained approximately 25 months after vaccination. The receptors were gathered from a man aged 45-69 years who received an inactivated influenza vaccine.

Ten or more counts support this clonotype. The chain combines TRBV29-1 with TRBJ2-7, with 7 positions matching TRBD2. V lost 3 bases to trimming and J lost 4 bases; unmatched junction nucleotides: 6. The germline V gene encodes CDR1 SQVTM and CDR2 ANQGSEA. The CDR3 is made up of 13 amino acids. CDR3 loop: CSVEVAGGYEQYF. The DNA of the CDR3 is TGCAGCGTTGAGGTAGCGGGCGGTTACGAGCAGTACTTC.

This chain connects TRBV20-1 to TRBJ2-7; no firm D call. V was clipped by 7 bases and J by 2 bases, with 15 bases between them. Germline assignment: CDR1 DFQATT and CDR2 SNEGSKA (reference sequence). The CDR3 totals 13 residues. CDR3 in amino acids: CSVGPAMTYEQYF. CDR3 nucleotides: TGCAGTGTTGGCCCGGCCATGACCTACGAGCAGTACTTC.

This clonotype was recorded a few times. The chain recombines TRBV10-2 with TRBJ1-1; 9 bases line up with TRBD1. Germline trimming cut 9 bases from V and 1 base from J; bases unmatched to any gene: 6. The CDR3 sequence is 14 residues long. CDR1 and CDR2 from the germline V gene are WSHSY and SAAADI. The CDR3 DNA follows: TGCGCCAGTGGACAGGGGATTACGAACACTGAAGCTTTCTTT. Its translation: CASGQGITNTEAFF.

This clonotype was found many times. The V and J genes are TRBV5-1 and TRBJ2-2; 7 bases match TRBD2. The CDR3 runs to 19 residues. J lost 1 base, V lost 0 bases, and 12 bases had no gene match. Germline lookup yields CDR1 SGHRS and CDR2 YFSETQ. CDR3 DNA sequence: TGCGCCAGCAGCTTGGGATGGCGCGGGGGATTTCAGAACACCGGGGAGCTGTTTTTT. Encoded protein: CASSLGWRGGFQNTGELFF.

The sample holds a few counts of this clonotype. V and J are TRBV19 and TRBJ2-4; tentatively, D is TRBD1 or TRBD2 (5 bases each). Germline values: CDR1 LNHDA, CDR2 SQIVND (reference sequence). V gave up 6 bases and J gave up 4 bases, with 13 bases separating them. The CDR3 sequence is 14 residues long. The CDR3 loop reads CASRGDGPKNIQYF. CDR3 in DNA: TGTGCCAGTAGGGGGGACGGACCTAAAAACATTCAGTACTTC.

This clonotype was recorded at least ten times. The chain has TRBV7-8 and TRBJ2-7; no clear D gene. Trimming removed 0 bases at V and 6 bases at J, with 12 bases between. The CDR3 runs 14 residues. Germline CDR1 is SGHVS and CDR2 is FQNEAQ. CDR3 loop: CASSLAGRSVEQYF. Written as DNA, the CDR3 is TGTGCCAGCAGCTTAGCGGGTCGTTCCGTCGAGCAGTACTTC.

J is TRBJ1-5 and V is TRBV12-3 or TRBV12-4, with D unclear. The V gene lost 3 bases and the J gene lost 7 bases, with 10 bases spanning the gap. The CDR3 spans 13 residues. The CDR3 DNA reads TGTGCCAGCAGTTTGGCACACGGGCAGCCCCAGCATTTT. This translates into CASSLAHGQPQHF.

This clonotype was counted between two and nine times. This sequence joins TRBV20-1 and TRBJ2-5, with 10 nucleotides matching TRBD2. The CDR3 is made up of 15 amino acids. CDR1 is DFQATT, CDR2 SNEGSKA, per germline (reference sequence). V lost 5 bases to trimming and J lost 3 bases; unmatched junction nucleotides: 9. The CDR3 here is CSAGLLAGVEETQYF. The CDR3 DNA follows: TGCAGTGCTGGTCTTCTAGCGGGGGTAGAAGAGACCCAGTACTTC.

This clonotype has just a few counts. V is TRBV20-1 and J is TRBJ1-3, with D hard to call. The CDR3 spans 13 residues. The V gene's germline CDR1 is DFQATT and CDR2 SNEGSKA (reference sequence). Trimming took 2 bases from V and 2 from J, leaving 7 bases between them. The chain's CDR3 is CSARTQPGNTIYF. CDR3 nucleotide sequence: TGCAGTGCTAGAACCCAGCCTGGAAACACCATATATTTT.

This clonotype was found many times. This rearrangement joins TRBV7-2 to TRBJ1-3; possibly TRBD1 for D (5 bases). Per germline, CDR1 SGHTA and CDR2 FQGNSA. V was shortened by 1 base and J by 0 bases, with 13 bases between the two germline ends. The CDR3 contains 17 residues. The CDR3 loop reads CASSLGHARGSGNTIYF. DNA for the CDR3: TGTGCCAGCAGCTTAGGGCACGCGAGGGGCTCTGGAAACACCATATATTTT. Full variable domain (rest looked up from reference TRBV7-2 and TRBJ1-3): GAGVSQSPSNKVTEKGKDVELRCDPISGHTALYWYRQSLGQGLEFLIYFQGNSAPDKSGLPSDRFSAERTGGSVSTLTIQRTQQEDSAVYLCASSLGHARGSGNTIYFGEGSWLTVV.

This clonotype was seen more than once but under ten times. The gene calls are TRBV18 and TRBJ1-1; 12 bases line up with TRBD1. V lost 3 bases and J lost 3; bases outside the gene matches: 5. This CDR3 contains 16 residues. Germline V gives CDR1 KGHSH, CDR2 LQKENI. CDR3 region: CASSPPGQGAYTEAFF. In DNA form, the CDR3 reads TGTGCCAGCTCACCCCCGGGACAGGGGGCATACACTGAAGCTTTCTTT.

This clonotype has more than one count but fewer than ten. This rearrangement joins TRBV6-1 to TRBJ1-4; D unclear. Germline CDR1 is MNHNS and CDR2 is SASEGT. V dropped 8 bases and J dropped 4 bases, with 11 bases sitting between them. The CDR3 has 13 residues. The CDR3 is CASSVAGNEKLFF. CDR3 sequence (DNA): TGTGCCAGCTCGGTCGCTGGTAATGAAAAACTGTTTTTT.

This chain uses TRBV11-1 with TRBJ2-2; 9 bases align to TRBD1. CDR1 SGHAT and CDR2 FQDESV come from the germline V gene (reference sequence). This CDR3 comprises 18 residues. V shed 2 bases and J 4 bases; nucleotides not matched to a gene: 11. CDR3 DNA sequence: TGTGCCAGCAGCTTATACAAAGGGACAGGGAGAGGCACCGGGGAGCTGTTTTTT. Translated, it gives CASSLYKGTGRGTGELFF.

Turning to this clonotype: A read error may be the cause here, since a much bigger clone is one base away. The chain recombines TRBV5-1 with TRBJ2-5; tentatively, D is TRBD2 (7 bases). Trimming cost V 3 bases and J 5 bases, with 20 bases left between them. The CDR3 is made up of 16 amino acids. CDR1 SGHRS and CDR2 YFSETQ come from the germline V gene. CDR3 loop: CASSSPLGGRRETQYF. The CDR3 DNA follows: TGCGCCAGCAGCTCCCCTTTGGGGGGGCGCAGGGAGACCCAGTACTTC.

This clonotype came up a few times. This rearrangement joins TRBV7-9 to TRBJ2-5; possibly TRBD1 for D (6 bases). Trimming pared 5 bases from V and 3 bases from J, leaving 10 bases between. CDR1 is SEHNR, CDR2 FQNEAQ, per germline (reference sequence). This CDR3 spans 13 amino acids. CDR3 in DNA: TGTGCCAGCAGCGGGACACAGGAAGAGACCCAGTACTTC. Encoded protein: CASSGTQEETQYF.

This clonotype was recorded a few times. The chain employs TRBV7-9 and TRBJ1-4; TRBD1 aligns across 8 bases. With V trimmed by 6 bases and J by 4 bases, 10 bases remained unmatched. The CDR3 spans 16 residues. Germline loops: CDR1 SEHNR, CDR2 FQNEAQ (reference sequence). The CDR3 coding sequence is TGTGCCAGCAGACCTCAGACAGGGGCCGTTAATGAAAAACTGTTTTTT. Amino acids: CASRPQTGAVNEKLFF. The full variable domain, its missing parts supplied by reference TRBV7-9 and TRBJ1-4, is DTGVSQNPRHKITKRGQNVTFRCDPISEHNRLYWYRQTLGQGPEFLTYFQNEAQLEKSRLLSDRFSAERPKGSFSTLEIQRTEQGDSAMYLCASRPQTGAVNEKLFFGSGTQLSVL.

J is TRBJ2-3 and V is TRBV15; 7 bases map to TRBD1. The J segment lost 2 bases and the V segment lost 1 base, leaving 3 bases of the junction unmatched. Germline assignment: CDR1 LNHNV and CDR2 YYDKDF (reference sequence). CDR3 length: 15 residues. CDR3 loop: CATSRVKGATDTQYF. CDR3 nucleotides: TGTGCCACCAGCAGAGTTAAGGGGGCCACAGATACGCAGTATTTT.

The chain combines TRBV11-2 with TRBJ1-1, with 9 nucleotides matching TRBD1. J lost 4 bases, V lost 4 bases, and 4 bases had no gene match. Germline-derived CDR1 and CDR2 are SGHAT and FQNNGV. This CDR3 region has 14 residues. CDR3 in DNA: TGTGCCAGCAGCTCGGGACAGGGCGTCACTGAAGCTTTCTTT. It codes for CASSSGQGVTEAFF.

This clonotype showed up just a few times. The CDR3 sequence: CATPGQNTGELFF. The CDR3 DNA reads TGTGCCACCCCGGGACAGAACACCGGGGAGCTGTTTTTT. This rearrangement joins TRBV2 to TRBJ2-2, with D maybe TRBD1 (6 bases). Germline V gives CDR1 SNHLY, CDR2 FYNNEI. The CDR3 covers 13 residues. The V end lost 10 bases, the J end lost 1 base, and 10 bases lay between the germline ends.

This chain connects TRBV11-2 to TRBJ2-7, with a tentative D call TRBD1 (5 bases). The germline V gene encodes CDR1 SGHAT and CDR2 FQNNGV. CDR3 length: 16 residues. V shed 5 bases and J shed 3 bases, with 20 bases lying between them. The CDR3 coding sequence is TGTGCCAGCAGCAAAGGACAAGGGGCCACTTACTACGAGCAGTACTTC. Translating gives CASSKGQGATYYEQYF.

The rearrangement joins TRBV7-2 to TRBJ1-6, with a tentative D call TRBD1 (5 bases). Trimming shortened V by 7 bases and J by 2 bases, and 12 bases separated the two germline ends. In germline, CDR1 is SGHTA, CDR2 FQGNSA. This CDR3 is built from 15 residues. The CDR3: CASTRGGTYNSPLHF. In DNA, the CDR3 is TGTGCCAGCACAAGGGGAGGGACCTATAATTCACCCCTCCACTTT. Complete variable domain (other parts from reference TRBV7-2 and TRBJ1-6): GAGVSQSPSNKVTEKGKDVELRCDPISGHTALYWYRQSLGQGLEFLIYFQGNSAPDKSGLPSDRFSAERTGGSVSTLTIQRTQQEDSAVYLCASTRGGTYNSPLHFGNGTRLTVT.

This chain joins TRBV7-2 and TRBJ1-1; TRBD1 matches at 8 bases. CDR1 is SGHTA, CDR2 FQGNSA, per germline. Losses at the gene ends were 1 base for V and 4 bases for J; bases not matched to a gene: 11. The CDR3 runs to 17 residues. This CDR3 is CASSLVQAGGSGTEAFF. For the CDR3, the DNA is TGTGCCAGCAGCTTAGTCCAGGCAGGGGGCTCCGGCACTGAAGCTTTCTTT.

This clonotype occurred many times. The chain couples TRBV5-8 to TRBJ2-4; 7 nucleotides match TRBD1. V was clipped by 7 bases and J by 15 bases; unmatched bases: 13. Germline V CDR1 and CDR2: SGHTS, YDEGEE. The CDR3 length is 12 residues. The CDR3 reads CASSLADRLGYF. DNA for the CDR3: TGTGCCAGCTCCCTCGCGGACAGGTTGGGGTACTTC.

This clonotype has at least ten counts. The chain carries TRBV6-5 and TRBJ2-3; tentatively, D is TRBD2 (5 bases). With 4 bases removed from V and 0 bases from J, the gap between germline ends came to 8 bases. The CDR3 loop spans 14 amino acids. Looked up from germline, CDR1 is MNHEY and CDR2 is SVGAGI. The CDR3 sequence: CASSSGGSTDTQYF. The CDR3 DNA follows: TGTGCCAGCAGTTCTGGCGGGAGCACAGATACGCAGTATTTT.

The chain uses TRBV12-3 or TRBV12-4 and TRBJ1-1; TRBD1 might be the D (5 bases). The length of the CDR3 is 15 residues. V was clipped by 0 bases and J by 1 base, with 9 bases between them. CDR3 coding DNA: TGTGCCAGCAGTTTAGCCCAGGGACGGAACACTGAAGCTTTCTTT. It yields the protein CASSLAQGRNTEAFF.